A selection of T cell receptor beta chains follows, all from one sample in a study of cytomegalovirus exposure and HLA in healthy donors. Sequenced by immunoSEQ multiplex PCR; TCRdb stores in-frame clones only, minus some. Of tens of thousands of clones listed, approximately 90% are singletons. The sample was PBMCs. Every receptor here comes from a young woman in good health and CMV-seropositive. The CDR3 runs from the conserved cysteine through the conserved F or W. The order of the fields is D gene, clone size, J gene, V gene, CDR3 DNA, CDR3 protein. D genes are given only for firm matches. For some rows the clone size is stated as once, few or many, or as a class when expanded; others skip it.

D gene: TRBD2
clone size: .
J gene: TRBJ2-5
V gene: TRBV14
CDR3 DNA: TGTGCCAGCTCTCCGCTTAGCGGGGGGGCCGGGGAGACCCAGTACTTC
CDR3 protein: CASSPLSGGAGETQYF

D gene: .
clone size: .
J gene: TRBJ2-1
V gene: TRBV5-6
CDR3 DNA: TGTGCCAGCAGCCCGGAACCCCACCTATCGGAGATTGAGCAGTTCTTC
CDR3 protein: CASSPEPHLSEIEQFF

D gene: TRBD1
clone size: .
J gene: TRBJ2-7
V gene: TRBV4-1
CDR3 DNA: TGCGCCAGCAGCCAATCCGGGACAGGGACCTACGAGCAGTACTTC
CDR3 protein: CASSQSGTGTYEQYF

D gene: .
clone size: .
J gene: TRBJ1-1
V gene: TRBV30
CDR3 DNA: TGTGCCTGGAGTGTACTTGGCAGGGGTAAAGGAAACACTGAAGCTTTCTTT
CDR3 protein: CAWSVLGRGKGNTEAFF

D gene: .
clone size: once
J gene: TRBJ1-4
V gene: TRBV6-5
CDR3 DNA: TGTGCCAGCAGAACAGGGTCGACTAATGAAAAACTGTTTTTT
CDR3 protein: CASRTGSTNEKLFF

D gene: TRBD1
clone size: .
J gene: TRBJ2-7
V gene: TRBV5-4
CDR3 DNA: TGTGCCAGCACTCCGGACAGGGTCTACGAGCAGTACTTC
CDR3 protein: CASTPDRVYEQYF

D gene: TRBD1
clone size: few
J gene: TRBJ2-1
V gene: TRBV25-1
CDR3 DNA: TGTGCCAGCGGCCTCACCGGGACAGGAGATTTCAATGAGCAGTTCTTC
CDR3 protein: CASGLTGTGDFNEQFF

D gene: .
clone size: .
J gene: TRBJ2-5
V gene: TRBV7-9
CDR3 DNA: TGTGCCAGCAGTAACGAACAGACCTACCAAGAGACCCAGTACTTC
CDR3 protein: CASSNEQTYQETQYF

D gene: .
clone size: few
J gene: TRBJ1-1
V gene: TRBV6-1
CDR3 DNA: TGTGCCAGCAGTCGACAGGCCGAGGCTGAAGCTTTCTTT
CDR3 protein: CASSRQAEAEAFF

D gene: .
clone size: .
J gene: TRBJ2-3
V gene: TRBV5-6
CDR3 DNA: TGTGCCAGCAGCTCCTCGGCGGCCTGGGGCACAGATACGCAGTATTTT
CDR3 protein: CASSSSAAWGTDTQYF

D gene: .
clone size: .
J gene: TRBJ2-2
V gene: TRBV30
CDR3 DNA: TGTGCCCTACACGGGGATGTGGCCGGGGAGCTGTTTTTT
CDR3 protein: CALHGDVAGELFF

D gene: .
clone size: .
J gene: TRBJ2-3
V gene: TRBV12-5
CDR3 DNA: TGTGCTAGTGGTTTGTCGAGTATCGTGGATACGCAGTATTTT
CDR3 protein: CASGLSSIVDTQYF

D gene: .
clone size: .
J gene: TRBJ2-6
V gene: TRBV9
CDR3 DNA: TGTGCCAGCAGCGTCGACAGAAACTCTGGGGCCAACGTCCTGACTTTC
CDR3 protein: CASSVDRNSGANVLTF

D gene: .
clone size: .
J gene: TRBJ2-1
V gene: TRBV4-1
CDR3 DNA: TGCGCCAGCAGCCAAGATCCTTCCGGTGAGCAGTTCTTC
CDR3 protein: CASSQDPSGEQFF

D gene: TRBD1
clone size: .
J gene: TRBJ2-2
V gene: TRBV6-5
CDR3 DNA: TGTGCCAGCAGTTCACCCGGGACAGGATCAACCGGGGAGCTGTTTTTT
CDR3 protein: CASSSPGTGSTGELFF

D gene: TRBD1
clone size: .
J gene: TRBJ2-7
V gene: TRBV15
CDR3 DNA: TGTGCCACCAGCAGAGCAAGGGACAGGGATTACGAGCAGTACTTC
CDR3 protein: CATSRARDRDYEQYF

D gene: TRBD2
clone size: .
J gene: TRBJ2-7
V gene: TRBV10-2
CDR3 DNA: TGCGCCAGCTCAGAGGGGACTAGCGTCTACGAGCAGTACTTC
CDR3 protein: CASSEGTSVYEQYF

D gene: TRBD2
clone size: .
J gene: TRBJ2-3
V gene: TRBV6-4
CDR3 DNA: TGTGCCAGCAGTGACGGGACTAGCGGGGGAAGCACAGATACGCAGTATTTT
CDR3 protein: CASSDGTSGGSTDTQYF

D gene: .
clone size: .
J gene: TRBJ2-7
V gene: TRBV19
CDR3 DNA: TGTGCCAGTAGTTGGTCCGGGTCCTACGAGCAGTACTTC
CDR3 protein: CASSWSGSYEQYF